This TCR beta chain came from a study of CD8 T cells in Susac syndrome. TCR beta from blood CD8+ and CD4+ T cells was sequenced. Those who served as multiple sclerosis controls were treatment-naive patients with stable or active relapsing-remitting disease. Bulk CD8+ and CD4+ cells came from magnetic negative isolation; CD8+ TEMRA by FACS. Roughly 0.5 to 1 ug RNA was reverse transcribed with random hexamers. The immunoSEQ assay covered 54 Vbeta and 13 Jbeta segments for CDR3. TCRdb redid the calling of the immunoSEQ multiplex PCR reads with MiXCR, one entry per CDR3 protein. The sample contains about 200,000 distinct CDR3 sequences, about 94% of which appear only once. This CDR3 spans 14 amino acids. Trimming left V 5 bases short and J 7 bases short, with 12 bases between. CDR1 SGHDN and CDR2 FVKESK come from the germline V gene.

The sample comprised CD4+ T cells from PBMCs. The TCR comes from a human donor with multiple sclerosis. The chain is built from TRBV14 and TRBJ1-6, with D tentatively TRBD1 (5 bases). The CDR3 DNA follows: TGTGCCAGCAGCGAGGTAACAGGAAATTCACCCCTCCACTTT. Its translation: CASSEVTGNSPLHF.